The clone carrying this T cell receptor beta chain was seen a handful of times. Its antigen is unidentified. These data originate in a study of T-cell memory formation after mild COVID-19. Using constant-segment primers, 5'RACE produced TCR alpha and TCR beta cDNA libraries carrying sample barcodes and UMIs. TCRdb analysed the 5' RACE reads with MiXCR anew, one entry per CDR3 protein. The table has roughly 500,000 distinct CDR3 sequences, just over 20% seen once. The germline CDR1 and CDR2 sequences are SGDLS and YYNGEE. The V gene end was trimmed by 0 bases and the J gene end by 9 bases; junction bases not matched to a gene: 12. The CDR3 has 17 residues. Study results and limitations: The main location of contracting CD4+ clones was CM and EM, and that of contracting CD8+ clones was EMRA. Pre-infection memory harbored some responding clones, suggesting cross-reactive memory joined. Contracting clones from day 15 to 85 showed balanced CD4/CD8; later expanders favored CD4+.

The rearrangement joins TRBV9 to TRBJ1-6; 7 bases agree with TRBD1. The TCR comes from an adult woman who had mild COVID-19 (a few samples of this study predate the infection). Cell type and time point are not known. Sequenced input: PBMCs or a T cell subset sorted from them (not recorded which). The CDR3 bases are TGTGCCAGCAGCGTAGCGGGGGACAGTTCGGCGCGTTCACCCCTCCACTTT. Translation gives CASSVAGDSSARSPLHF.